Listed below are T cell receptor beta chains from one sample, sequenced in a study of siplizumab effects on memory and regulatory T cells. Clones were sequenced by immunoSEQ multiplex PCR, and TCRdb holds only the in-frame ones, with some missing. The data show 100,000 or so clones, about 93% seen once. Sample: Tregs sorted from blood. All receptors come from a human donor in good health. Each CDR3 is given with its conserved first and last residue. The D gene is left open where the match is weak. Clone size is shown for a subset of rows, as once, few, many or a class of expanded clone.

v_call	d_call	j_call	clone_size	cdr3_length	cdr3_aa	cdr3_nt
TRBV7-2	TRBD1	TRBJ2-5	NA	15	CASSRWTGRGETQYF	TGTGCCAGCAGCCGATGGACAGGACGTGGAGAGACCCAGTACTTC
TRBV6-6	TRBD2	TRBJ2-2	NA	16	CASNQLAGVNTGELFF	TGTGCCAGCAATCAACTAGCGGGAGTGAACACCGGGGAGCTGTTTTTT
TRBV5-1	TRBD2	TRBJ2-1	NA	17	CASSLTASGRIHNEQFF	TGCGCCAGCAGCTTGACGGCTAGCGGGAGGATCCACAATGAGCAGTTCTTC
TRBV30	NA	TRBJ1-3	NA	13	CAWRGLSGNTIYF	TGTGCCTGGAGAGGGTTGTCTGGAAACACCATATATTTT
TRBV7-9	TRBD1	TRBJ2-3	NA	16	CASSLGGTGVTDTQYF	TGTGCCAGCAGCTTAGGCGGGACAGGGGTGACAGATACGCAGTATTTT
TRBV5-1	TRBD2	TRBJ2-1	NA	19	CASSFTSGTSGASYNEQFF	TGCGCCAGCAGCTTTACCTCCGGGACTAGCGGGGCCAGCTACAATGAGCAGTTCTTC
TRBV6-1	NA	TRBJ1-1	NA	13	CASSAKRDTEAFF	TGTGCCAGCAGCGCAAAGAGGGACACTGAAGCTTTCTTT
TRBV9	TRBD1	TRBJ1-5	NA	15	CASSAHRGLNQPQHF	TGTGCCAGCAGCGCTCACAGGGGACTCAATCAGCCCCAGCATTTT
TRBV10-3	TRBD1	TRBJ2-7	NA	13	CAISGQGVYEQYF	TGTGCCATCAGTGGACAGGGGGTGTACGAGCAGTACTTC
TRBV19	NA	TRBJ1-2	NA	16	CASSAGGTSLWYGYTF	TGTGCCAGTAGCGCGGGGGGGACGTCCCTATGGTATGGCTACACCTTC
TRBV19	NA	TRBJ2-2	once	17	CASSVLGFIRREEELFF	TGTGCCAGTAGTGTGCTGGGATTCATCCGCAGAGAAGAGGAGCTGTTTTTT
TRBV18	NA	TRBJ1-4	NA	15	CASSPPGTVNEKLFF	TGTGCCAGCTCACCACCCGGGACGGTTAATGAAAAACTGTTTTTT
TRBV10-3	NA	TRBJ2-7	NA	11	CAISPGYEQYF	TGTGCCATCAGCCCCGGGTACGAGCAGTACTTC
TRBV27	NA	TRBJ1-1	NA	18	CASIKGGAGWRLNTEAFF	TGTGCCAGCATAAAAGGAGGGGCGGGGTGGCGTCTGAACACTGAAGCTTTCTTT
TRBV7-9	NA	TRBJ2-7	NA	10	CASSPSEQYF	TGTGCCAGCAGCCCCTCCGAGCAGTACTTC
TRBV30	NA	TRBJ1-2	NA	14	CAWSVRLDGYGYTF	TGTGCCTGGAGTGTACGTTTGGACGGCTATGGCTACACCTTC
TRBV5-1	NA	TRBJ2-1	NA	17	CASSLKGGGPSANEQFF	TGCGCCAGCAGCCTGAAGGGAGGGGGCCCCAGCGCCAATGAGCAGTTCTTC
TRBV28	NA	TRBJ2-5	NA	14	CASTGQQYQETQYF	TGTGCCAGCACGGGACAACAGTACCAAGAGACCCAGTACTTC
TRBV5-1	NA	TRBJ1-1	NA	14	CASSSPQGNTEAFF	TGCGCCAGCAGCTCGCCACAGGGGAACACTGAAGCTTTCTTT
TRBV18	NA	TRBJ2-1	NA	14	CASSPRRGDNEQFF	TGTGCCAGCTCACCGCGTAGGGGTGATAATGAGCAGTTCTTC
TRBV29-1	NA	TRBJ2-2	once	15	CSAYTGTMNTGELFF	TGCAGCGCTTATACCGGGACCATGAACACCGGGGAGCTGTTTTTT
TRBV28	NA	TRBJ1-2	NA	16	CASSIHRDGGIYGYTF	TGTGCCAGCAGCATCCACCGGGACGGGGGGATCTATGGCTACACCTTC
TRBV30	NA	TRBJ1-5	NA	14	CAWKTPNSNQPQHF	TGTGCCTGGAAGACACCGAATAGCAATCAGCCCCAGCATTTT
TRBV29-1	NA	TRBJ1-5	NA	12	CSVQQGDQPQHF	TGCAGCGTCCAACAGGGAGATCAGCCCCAGCATTTT
TRBV27	NA	TRBJ1-2	NA	14	CASRKDSLLNGYTF	TGTGCCAGCAGAAAGGACAGCCTTCTAAATGGCTACACCTTC
TRBV5-1	TRBD2	TRBJ2-3	NA	15	CASSLDGRAGDTQYF	TGCGCCAGCAGCTTGGACGGGAGGGCCGGAGATACGCAGTATTTT
TRBV15	NA	TRBJ2-3	NA	17	CATSSMKISSGTDTQYF	TGTGCCACCAGCTCCATGAAAATTAGTAGCGGCACAGATACGCAGTATTTT
TRBV2	NA	TRBJ1-1	NA	12	CASRAGGSEAFF	TGTGCCAGCAGGGCGGGGGGGTCTGAAGCTTTCTTT
TRBV7-8	NA	TRBJ2-5	NA	14	CASSPRTGGETQYF	TGTGCCAGCAGCCCGAGGACGGGCGGGGAGACCCAGTACTTC
TRBV7-3	TRBD1	TRBJ1-5	NA	16	CASSLGVDRGNQPQHF	TGTGCCAGCAGCTTAGGAGTTGACAGGGGGAATCAGCCCCAGCATTTT
TRBV18	NA	TRBJ1-2	NA	13	CASSPGEYYGYTF	TGTGCCAGCTCCCCTGGCGAATATTATGGCTACACCTTC
TRBV5-5	NA	TRBJ1-1	NA	11	CASSLGLEAFF	TGTGCCAGCAGCTTAGGACTCGAAGCTTTCTTT
TRBV2	NA	TRBJ2-3	NA	12	CASRRSPDTQYF	TGTGCCAGTCGCCGGTCCCCAGATACGCAGTATTTT
TRBV7-3	TRBD2	TRBJ2-3	NA	17	CASSSVSGLAGADTQYF	TGTGCCAGCAGCTCCGTCTCTGGACTAGCGGGAGCAGATACGCAGTATTTT
TRBV4-2	NA	TRBJ1-2	NA	14	CASSQDLFVYGYTF	TGTGCCAGCAGCCAAGATCTCTTTGTCTATGGCTACACCTTC
TRBV11-1	NA	TRBJ1-3	NA	12	CASSGPGNTIYF	TGTGCCAGCAGCGGTCCTGGAAACACCATATATTTT
TRBV19	TRBD2	TRBJ2-3	NA	14	CASRQLAGTDTQYF	TGTGCCAGTAGACAACTAGCGGGAACGGATACGCAGTATTTT
TRBV9	NA	TRBJ2-3	NA	16	CASSVHVLGKTDTQYF	TGTGCCAGCAGCGTACATGTACTAGGGAAGACAGATACGCAGTATTTT
TRBV7-7	TRBD2	TRBJ2-5	NA	18	CASSSKRLPGLAGETQYF	TGTGCCAGCAGTTCCAAACGCTTGCCGGGACTAGCGGGAGAGACCCAGTACTTC
TRBV27	TRBD1	TRBJ1-4	NA	11	CASRDREKLFF	TGTGCCAGCCGGGACAGGGAAAAACTGTTTTTT
TRBV20-1	TRBD2	TRBJ2-7	NA	11	CSASPTGLQYF	TGCAGTGCTAGCCCAACGGGACTACAGTACTTC
TRBV7-9	NA	TRBJ2-2	NA	14	CASSSPGLGGELFF	TGTGCCAGCAGCTCCCCAGGACTGGGCGGGGAGCTGTTTTTT
TRBV5-1	NA	TRBJ2-7	NA	15	CASSLLPGQNYEQYF	TGCGCCAGCAGCTTGCTCCCGGGACAAAACTACGAGCAGTACTTC
TRBV4-1	NA	TRBJ1-4	NA	16	CASSQPPGLRNEKLFF	TGCGCCAGCAGCCAACCTCCAGGGTTGAGGAATGAAAAACTGTTTTTT
TRBV5-4	TRBD1	TRBJ1-1	NA	15	CASSVGQGLGTEAFF	TGTGCCAGCAGCGTGGGACAGGGGTTAGGGACTGAAGCTTTCTTT
TRBV10-3	TRBD1	TRBJ2-1	once	14	CASRDSEVYNEQFF	TGTGCCTCCAGGGACAGCGAGGTCTACAATGAGCAGTTCTTC
TRBV19	NA	TRBJ2-1	NA	12	CASSIYYNEQFF	TGTGCCAGTAGTATATACTACAATGAGCAGTTCTTC
TRBV28	TRBD1	TRBJ1-3	NA	16	CASGTGGYISGNTIYF	TGTGCCAGCGGGACAGGGGGCTATATCTCTGGAAACACCATATATTTT
TRBV5-4	NA	TRBJ1-1	NA	15	CASSLKTTGRTEAFF	TGTGCCAGCAGCTTGAAAACTACAGGGCGGACTGAAGCTTTCTTT
TRBV18	NA	TRBJ2-7	NA	14	CASSLLRGHDEQYF	TGTGCCAGCTCACTTCTGAGGGGCCACGACGAGCAGTACTTC
TRBV27	NA	TRBJ1-2	NA	13	CASSFNAGYGYTF	TGTGCCAGCAGTTTCAACGCGGGGTATGGCTACACCTTC
TRBV18	NA	TRBJ2-5	NA	15	CASSPTVGRGETQYF	TGTGCCAGCTCACCAACAGTGGGGCGTGGGGAGACCCAGTACTTC
TRBV28	TRBD2	TRBJ2-1	NA	16	CASSRPPGLASNEQFF	TGTGCCAGCAGTAGGCCTCCGGGACTAGCTTCCAATGAGCAGTTCTTC
TRBV6-5	TRBD1	TRBJ2-7	NA	11	CASRNRGEQYF	TGTGCCAGCCGGAACAGGGGCGAGCAGTACTTC
TRBV19	TRBD2	TRBJ2-3	NA	14	CASSTAGGADTQYF	TGTGCCAGTAGTACGGCCGGGGGGGCAGATACGCAGTATTTT